This TCR beta chain appears in the sequencing data of a study of regulatory T cells in long-lasting Graves disease. Germline CDR1 and CDR2: LGHDT and YNNKEL (reference sequence). This CDR3 has 15 residues. V lost 1 base to trimming and J lost 6 bases; unmatched junction nucleotides: 5. Researchers made TCR beta libraries by using iRepertoire HTBI primers and running Arm-PCR on CDR3 regions. TCRdb re-called the multiplex PCR reads with MiXCR, one entry per CDR3 protein. The table shows 400,000 to 600,000 distinct CDR3 sequences, with roughly 21% occurring only once. The time point: persistent/refractory GD, antithyroid drugs over 5 years with positive TRAb. From PBMCs, RNA was extracted and then used to make the TCR library. This clonotype was counted only a few times.

Source: peripheral blood mononuclear cells (PBMCs), taken when the disease was refractory, from a patient treated with antithyroid drugs. This receptor was identified in a female donor with Graves disease. The chain has TRBV3-1 and TRBJ1-5, with 8 bases fitting TRBD1. DNA for the CDR3: TGTGCCAGCAGCCAAGCAGGGGGCGCGGGTCAGCCCCAGCATTTT. Translation: CASSQAGGAGQPQHF.